The clone carrying this T cell receptor (beta chain) has a handful of counts. Its cognate antigen is unknown. The sample is drawn from a study of beta chain features in type 1 diabetes. Study information: Across all samples, about 110,000,000 sorted cells were examined. Study-level results: Researchers report that Type 1 diabetes patients had moderately but significantly shorter TCRB CDR3s across all four CD4+ subsets. Researchers reported that naive, central memory and Treg TCRB repertoires appeared more similar in patients than in healthy donors. Type 1 diabetes patients showed fewer insertions and more deletions at VDJ junctions.

CDR1 and CDR2 from the germline V gene are SGHAT and FQNNGV. Trimming pared 5 bases from V and 4 bases from J, leaving 18 bases between. The CDR3 covers 16 residues. Reverse transcription of all isolated RNA meant that expressed TCRB transcripts were sequenced. The study sequenced naive, central memory and regulatory T cell samples to an average of roughly 4 million reads. Clones were sequenced by immunoSEQ multiplex PCR, and TCRdb holds only the in-frame ones, with some missing. Here the sample spans about 650,000 clones, roughly 12% being singletons. The sample was naive CD4+ T cells from blood. The receptor's source is a young man with type 1 diabetes. The chain employs TRBV11-2 and TRBJ1-3, with D possibly being TRBD1 (5 bases). The CDR3 is CASSPRDLLSGNTIYF. CDR3 bases: TGTGCCAGCAGCCCCCGGGACCTTCTTTCCGGAAACACCATATATTTT.